These 20 T cell receptor beta chains were all obtained from the same sample, sequenced in a study of blood T cell repertoires in COVID-19. Here immunoSEQ multiplex PCR was the method, and the copy in TCRdb shows in-frame clones only, minus some. This sample carries fewer than 150,000 clones, about four fifths of them seen once, and the ten largest clones take around 18%. The material sequenced was peripheral blood. The receptor source for this set is a man aged 80 or over with acute or convalescent COVID-19.

This clone was seen once. The chain uses TRBV9 and TRBJ2-5, with 9 bases identical to TRBD1. V shed 0 bases, J shed 5 bases, and the junction held 8 bases outside the gene matches. Germline CDR1 SGDLS, CDR2 YYNGEE. The CDR3 has 16 residues. CDR3 nucleotides: TGTGCCAGCAGCGTAGGGTGGGGGACAGGGCACGAGACCCAGTACTTC. Translating it yields CASSVGWGTGHETQYF. The entire variable domain, with the rest obtained from reference TRBV9 and TRBJ2-5, is as follows: DSGVTQTPKHLITATGQRVTLRCSPRSGDLSVYWYQQSLDQGLQFLIQYYNGEERAKGNILERFSAQQFPDLHSELNLSSLELGDSALYFCASSVGWGTGHETQYFGPGTRLLVL.

V gene TRBV2 combines with J gene TRBJ1-3; 10 bases agree with TRBD1. The germline V gene encodes CDR1 SNHLY and CDR2 FYNNEI. This CDR3 is 14 amino acids long. The V and J ends lost 6 bases and 6 bases, in that order; junction bases with no gene match: 5. CDR3 region: CASSPGTGVNTIYF. Written as DNA, the CDR3 is TGTGCCAGCAGCCCCGGGACAGGGGTAAACACCATATATTTT. Together with reference TRBV2 and TRBJ1-3, the CDR3 gives the full variable domain: EPEVTQTPSHQVTQMGQEVILRCVPISNHLYFYWYRQILGQKVEFLVSFYNNEISEKSEIFDDQFSVERPDGSNFTLKIRSTKLEDSAMYFCASSPGTGVNTIYFGEGSWLTVV.

The chain recombines TRBV7-9 with TRBJ2-1; 12 nucleotides match TRBD1. Germline V gene lookup returns CDR1 SEHNR and CDR2 FQNEAQ (reference sequence). This CDR3 region has 18 residues. J lost 4 bases, V lost 1 base, and 8 bases had no gene match. The CDR3 loop is CASSLDPGQGAGYNEQFF. CDR3 bases: TGTGCCAGCAGCTTAGATCCGGGACAGGGGGCGGGTTACAATGAGCAGTTCTTC.

The CDR3 DNA reads as TGTGCCACCTCGTCAGCACGGGGTGCCGGCACAGATACGCAGTATTTT. Amino acid sequence: CATSSARGAGTDTQYF. V and J are TRBV24-1 and TRBJ2-3; maybe TRBD2 (5 bases). The V and J ends lost 9 bases and 1 base respectively, with 19 bases between them. CDR1 and CDR2 (germline): KGHDR, SFDVKD. The CDR3 is 16 amino acids.

This clone has a handful of counts. The chain links TRBV7-2 to TRBJ2-2; 8 bases map to TRBD1. The CDR3 spans 16 residues. From germline, CDR1 is SGHTA and CDR2 FQGNSA. J lost 1 base, V lost 5 bases, and 6 bases had no gene match. Here the CDR3 reads CASSRQGAMNTGELFF. CDR3 DNA: TGTGCCAGCAGCCGTCAGGGGGCCATGAACACCGGGGAGCTGTTTTTT.

The rearrangement links TRBV19 to TRBJ1-5; 9 nucleotides agree with TRBD1. Germline CDR1 is LNHDA and CDR2 is SQIVND (reference sequence). The CDR3 extends over 14 amino acids. Trimming cost V 9 bases and J 4 bases; bases outside gene matches: 7. CDR3 sequence reads: CASTGTGKNQPQHF. The CDR3 DNA reads as TGTGCCAGCACTGGGACAGGGAAAAATCAGCCCCAGCATTTT.

The V gene is TRBV5-1, the J gene TRBJ2-1; 12 bases line up with TRBD2. The CDR3 is 17 residues long. The V and J ends lost 1 base and 10 bases, in that order; junction bases with no gene match: 12. Germline values: CDR1 SGHRS, CDR2 YFSETQ. The CDR3 sequence is CASSLNLASGGAWEQFF. The CDR3 DNA sequence: TGCGCCAGCAGCTTGAATTTGGCTAGCGGGGGGGCCTGGGAGCAGTTCTTC. Full variable domain (missing parts from reference TRBV5-1 and TRBJ2-1): KAGVTQTPRYLIKTRGQQVTLSCSPISGHRSVSWYQQTPGQGLQFLFEYFSETQRNKGNFPGRFSGRQFSNSRSEMNVSTLELGDSALYLCASSLNLASGGAWEQFFGPGTRLTVL.

The chain joins TRBV7-9 to TRBJ2-7; 7 bases map to TRBD1. The germline CDR1 and CDR2 sequences are SEHNR and FQNEAQ (reference sequence). V was clipped by 4 bases and J by 2 bases; unmatched bases: 2. This CDR3 has 13 residues. For the CDR3, the DNA is TGTGCCAGCAGCTCTCAGGGGGCCTACGAGCAGTACTTC. It translates to CASSSQGAYEQYF.

The chain links TRBV28 to TRBJ2-7; perhaps TRBD1 as D (7 bases). The germline V and J ends were trimmed by 6 bases and 0 bases, with 15 bases remaining between them. Germline values: CDR1 MDHEN, CDR2 SYDVKM. The CDR3 is 15 residues long. CDR3 coding DNA: TGTGCCAGCAGGCTCGGAGGGACAGTCTCCTACGAGCAGTACTTC. Its translation: CASRLGGTVSYEQYF.

This chain joins TRBV4-1 and TRBJ2-7; perhaps TRBD2 as D (6 bases). V was trimmed by 1 base and J by 7 bases, leaving 11 bases between them. CDR3 length: 13 amino acids. CDR1 and CDR2 (germline): MGHRA, YSYEKL. The CDR3 DNA reads as TGCGCCAGCAGCCAAGTACCTAGCGAAGAGCAGTACTTC. Amino acids: CASSQVPSEEQYF.

The rearrangement links TRBV10-3 to TRBJ1-1; no clear D. In germline, CDR1 is ENHRY, CDR2 SYGVKD. CDR3 length: 13 amino acids. The V end lost 3 bases, the J end lost 0 bases, and 5 bases lay between the germline ends. CDR3: CAISERVNTEAFF. DNA of the CDR3: TGTGCCATCAGTGAACGGGTGAACACTGAAGCTTTCTTT.

CDR3 loop: CASSPRAANTGELFF. CDR3 sequence (DNA): TGTGCCAGCTCACCACGGGCTGCTAACACCGGGGAGCTGTTTTTT. The rearrangement uses TRBV18 and TRBJ2-2; D remains ambiguous. The CDR3 consists of 15 residues. Germline loops: CDR1 KGHSH, CDR2 LQKENI. The V and J ends lost 1 base and 2 bases respectively, with 8 bases between them.

This chain uses TRBV11-2 with TRBJ2-1; 9 nucleotides align to TRBD1. CDR3 size: 14 residues. J gave up 5 bases and V 5 bases, and 4 bases lay outside the gene matches. Germline V lookup: CDR1 SGHAT, CDR2 FQNNGV. The CDR3 DNA sequence: TGTGCCAGCAGCCGTAGGACAGGGGACAATGAGCAGTTCTTC. Protein sequence: CASSRRTGDNEQFF.

The V gene is TRBV18, the J gene TRBJ1-1; possible D gene TRBD1, 6 bases. The CDR3 totals 13 residues. Germline V gene sequence: CDR1 KGHSH, CDR2 LQKENI. V was cut by 5 bases and J by 4 bases, with 11 bases left in between. The CDR3 loop reads CASSGGRGTEAFF. The CDR3 bases are TGTGCCAGCTCAGGGGGCAGGGGCACTGAAGCTTTCTTT.

V and J are TRBV4-3 and TRBJ1-5, with D maybe TRBD1 (6 bases). V was clipped by 6 bases and J by 0 bases, with 15 bases between them. This CDR3 region has 16 residues. CDR1 and CDR2 (germline): LGHNA, YSLEER. The DNA of the CDR3 is TGCGCCAGCAGTCAGGGGACCTTAGATAGCAATCAGCCCCAGCATTTT. This codes for CASSQGTLDSNQPQHF.

Only a few counts were recorded for this clone. The chain couples TRBV4-1 to TRBJ2-1; 12 nucleotides align to TRBD2. Germline V gives CDR1 MGHRA, CDR2 YSYEKL. The CDR3 totals 17 residues. V dropped 1 base and J dropped 6; count of bases not matched to a gene: 7. CDR3 residues: CASSQVRLAGGPNEQFF. Here the CDR3 DNA reads TGCGCCAGCAGCCAAGTCCGCCTAGCGGGGGGGCCCAATGAGCAGTTCTTC.

The chain combines TRBV6-2 or TRBV6-3 with TRBJ2-7, with 10 bases identical to TRBD2. With 5 bases clipped from V and 3 bases from J, the junction kept 19 bases outside the gene matches. This CDR3 spans 19 amino acids. Germline V gene data show CDR1 as MNHEY and CDR2 as SVGEGT. The chain's CDR3 is CASSLLRPLKRGGNYEQYF. For the CDR3, the DNA is TGTGCCAGCAGTCTCCTCCGGCCCCTAAAGCGGGGGGGTAACTACGAGCAGTACTTC.

V is TRBV18 and J is TRBJ1-4, with D uncertain. V dropped 1 base and J dropped 0 bases, with 6 bases sitting between them. The germline V gene has CDR1 KGHSH and CDR2 LQKENI. This CDR3 region has 15 residues. The CDR3 is CASSPLPTTNEKLFF. The DNA for the CDR3 is TGTGCCAGCTCACCACTACCTACAACTAATGAAAAACTGTTTTTT.

The gene calls are TRBV19 and TRBJ2-2; D is undetermined. Germline CDR1 and CDR2: LNHDA and SQIVND (reference sequence). V was pared by 3 bases and J by 2 bases, with 4 bases between. The CDR3 is 13 amino acids. CDR3 nucleotide sequence: TGTGCCAGTAGTATTTTAAACACCGGGGAGCTGTTTTTT. It encodes CASSILNTGELFF.

V and J are TRBV5-6 and TRBJ2-3; 10 bases align to TRBD2. V shed 6 bases and J 7 bases; nucleotides not matched to a gene: 11. The CDR3 is made up of 15 amino acids. Germline CDR1 reads SGHDT; CDR2 reads YYEEEE. In nucleotides, the CDR3 is TGTGCCAGCATCTATTGGCTAGCGGGGGTGAATACGCAGTATTTT. Amino acids: CASIYWLAGVNTQYF.